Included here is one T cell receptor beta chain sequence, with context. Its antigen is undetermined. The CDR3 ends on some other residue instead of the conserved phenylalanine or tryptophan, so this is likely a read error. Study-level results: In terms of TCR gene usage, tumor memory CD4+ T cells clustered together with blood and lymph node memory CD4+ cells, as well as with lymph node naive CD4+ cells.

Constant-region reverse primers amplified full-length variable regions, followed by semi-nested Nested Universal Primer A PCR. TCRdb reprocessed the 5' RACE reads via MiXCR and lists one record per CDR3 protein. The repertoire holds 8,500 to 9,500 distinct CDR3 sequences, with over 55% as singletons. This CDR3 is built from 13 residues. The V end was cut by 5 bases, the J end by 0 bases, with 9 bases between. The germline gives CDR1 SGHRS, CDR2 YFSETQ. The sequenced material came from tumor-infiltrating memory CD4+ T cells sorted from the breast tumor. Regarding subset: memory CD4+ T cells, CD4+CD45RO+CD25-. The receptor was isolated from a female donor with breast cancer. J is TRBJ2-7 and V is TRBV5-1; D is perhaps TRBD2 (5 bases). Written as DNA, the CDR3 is TGCGCCAGCAGACCTGGGAGCTCCTACGAGCAGTACATC. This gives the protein CASRPGSSYEQYI.